The clone carrying this TCR beta chain is labeled medium-sized (0.01 to 0.1%). The data were obtained in a study of T cell changes during pregnancy in multiple sclerosis. Clones were sequenced by immunoSEQ multiplex PCR, and TCRdb holds only the in-frame ones, with some missing. The sample has fewer than 40,000 clones, 80% to 95% seen once. The CDR3 consists of 12 residues. CDR1 MNHNS and CDR2 SASEGT come from the germline V gene. J lost 6 bases, V lost 7 bases, and 6 bases had no gene match. The rearrangement links TRBV6-1 to TRBJ2-7; TRBD1 matches at 7 bases. This TCR derives from a female donor with multiple sclerosis, enrolled in a pregnancy study. The sequenced sample was CD8+ T cells from peripheral blood mononuclear cells, obtained after pregnancy. CDR3 protein: CASIDRASEQYF. The CDR3 coding sequence is TGTGCCAGCATTGACAGGGCTAGCGAGCAGTACTTC.